This T cell receptor (beta chain) was observed in a study of T cell responses to AZD1222 COVID-19 vaccine. Profiling relied on immunoSEQ multiplex PCR, and the TCRdb table lists in-frame clones only, not all of them. The sample gives just over 150,000 clones, around 86% of which show up once; about 9.8% is in the top ten. With respect to this clone: Its specificity is not known.

The analysis combined second doses at about 4 or about 12 weeks. The trim removed 8 bases at V and 4 bases at J, leaving 2 bases unmatched. The CDR3 length is 13 residues. CDR1 is MNHNY, CDR2 SVGAGI, per germline (reference sequence). Study outcomes and limitations: The donors showed a predominance of white British ancestry and of females, with possible underestimation of clonal diversity. There were repertoire samples only from the period after the peak T cell response. At baseline, just five to seven AZD1222 recipients tested seropositive.

This chain joins TRBV6-6 and TRBJ1-6; 7 bases align to TRBD1. The sample was peripheral blood, taken 28 days after the second AZD1222 dose. This TCR was recovered from an adult who received the AZD1222 COVID-19 vaccine. The CDR3 coding sequence is TGTGCCAGCGGGGACAGTTATAATTCACCCCTCCACTTT. Translated, it gives CASGDSYNSPLHF.